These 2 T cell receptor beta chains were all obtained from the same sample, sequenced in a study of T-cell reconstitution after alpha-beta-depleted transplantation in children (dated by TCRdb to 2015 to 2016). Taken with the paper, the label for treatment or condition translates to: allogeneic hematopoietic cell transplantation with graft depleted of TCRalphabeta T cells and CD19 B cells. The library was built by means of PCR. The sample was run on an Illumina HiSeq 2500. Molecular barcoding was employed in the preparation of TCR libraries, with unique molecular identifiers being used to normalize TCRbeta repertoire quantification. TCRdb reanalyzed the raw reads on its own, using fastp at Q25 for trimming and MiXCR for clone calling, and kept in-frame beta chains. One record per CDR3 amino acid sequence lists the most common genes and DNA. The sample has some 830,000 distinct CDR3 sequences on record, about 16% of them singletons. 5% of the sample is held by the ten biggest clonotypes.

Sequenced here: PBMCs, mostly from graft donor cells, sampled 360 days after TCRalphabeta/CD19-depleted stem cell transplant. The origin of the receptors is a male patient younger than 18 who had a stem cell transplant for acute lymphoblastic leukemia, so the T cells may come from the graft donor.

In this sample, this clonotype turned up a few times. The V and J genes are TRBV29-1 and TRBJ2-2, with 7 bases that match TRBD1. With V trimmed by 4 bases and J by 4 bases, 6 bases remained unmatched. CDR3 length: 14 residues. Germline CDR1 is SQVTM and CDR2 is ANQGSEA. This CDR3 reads CSVGPGQFTGELFF. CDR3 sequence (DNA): TGCAGCGTTGGGCCGGGACAGTTCACCGGGGAGCTGTTTTTT.

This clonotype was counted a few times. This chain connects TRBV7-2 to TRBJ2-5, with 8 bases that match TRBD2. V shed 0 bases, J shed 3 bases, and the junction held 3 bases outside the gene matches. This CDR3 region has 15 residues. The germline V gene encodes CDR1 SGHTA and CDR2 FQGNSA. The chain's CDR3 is CASSLAPGGKETQYF. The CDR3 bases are TGTGCCAGCAGCTTAGCCCCGGGGGGGAAAGAGACCCAGTACTTC.